This T cell receptor beta chain was retrieved from a study of radiation and T cells in renal cell carcinoma. Indicated time point: blood 2 weeks post-SBRT. The treatment was: 15 Gy SBRT to primary tumor, nephrectomy 4 weeks later. Only in-frame clones appear in the TCRdb table, and some are missing; sequencing was by immunoSEQ multiplex PCR. In the table there are just over 150,000 clones, about nine tenths of which are singletons. CDR3 length equals 17 residues. The V gene's germline CDR1 is SGDLS and CDR2 YYNGEE. The trim removed 4 bases at V and 4 bases at J, leaving 8 bases unmatched. The chain has TRBV9 and TRBJ2-3, with 14 bases identical to TRBD2. The clonotype comes from a woman aged 50 to 60 with renal cell carcinoma. The starting material was blood, obtained from a patient whose treatment included radiotherapy and nephrectomy. The DNA for the CDR3 is TGTGCCAGCAGCCAATGGACTAGCGGGGGGAGTGCAGATACGCAGTATTTT. It is translated as CASSQWTSGGSADTQYF.